One and the same sample provided the 14 T cell receptor beta chains below, sequenced in a study of T cell responses to AZD1222 COVID-19 vaccine. Produced via immunoSEQ multiplex PCR; TCRdb's table is partial and in-frame only. The data hold over 100,000 clones, with about 85% observed a single time. Sequences were derived from peripheral blood, sampled 28 days after the second AZD1222 dose. The receptors stem from an adult who received the AZD1222 COVID-19 vaccine.

CDR3 loop: CSVMDSNNEQFF. CDR3 in DNA: TGCAGCGTTATGGACAGTAACAATGAGCAGTTCTTC. The chain has TRBV29-1 and TRBJ2-1, with D maybe TRBD1 (6 bases). The germline CDR1 and CDR2 sequences are SQVTM and ANQGSEA. V was pared by 5 bases and J by 5 bases, with 10 bases between. The CDR3 length is 12 residues.

The V and J genes are TRBV9 and TRBJ1-2; possible D gene TRBD1, 6 bases. The CDR3 runs 14 residues. The ends were cut back, 8 bases at V and 4 bases at J, with 18 bases in the middle. The germline V gene encodes CDR1 SGDLS and CDR2 YYNGEE. The CDR3 sequence is CARYLQGRGYGYTF. The CDR3 DNA reads as TGTGCCAGATACCTACAGGGTAGGGGCTATGGCTACACCTTC. The variable domain in full, with the rest retrieved from reference TRBV9 and TRBJ1-2, is DSGVTQTPKHLITATGQRVTLRCSPRSGDLSVYWYQQSLDQGLQFLIQYYNGEERAKGNILERFSAQQFPDLHSELNLSSLELGDSALYFCARYLQGRGYGYTFGSGTRLTVV.

The rearrangement links TRBV5-4 to TRBJ1-1; 7 bases line up with TRBD1. The CDR3 totals 16 residues. The germline V gene has CDR1 SGHNT and CDR2 YYREEE (reference sequence). The ends lost 0 bases at V and 3 bases at J; junction bases unmatched: 8. The CDR3 DNA reads as TGTGCCAGCAGCTTGGGAGGCAACAGGGGTGACACTGAAGCTTTCTTT. Protein product: CASSLGGNRGDTEAFF.

J is TRBJ1-2 and V is TRBV21-1; the DNA was not compared with TRBD1, the D call given in the table. TRBV21-1 is listed as a pseudogene. The CDR3 runs to 16 residues. The DNA for the CDR3 is TGTGCCAGCAGCAAGAGAAGAGGACAGGATTACTATGGCTACACCTTC. Its protein is CASSKRRGQDYYGYTF.

The CDR3 protein is CAWSRGQGISPLHF. The CDR3 DNA reads TGTGCCTGGAGTAGGGGACAGGGGATCTCACCCCTCCACTTT. This sequence joins TRBV30 and TRBJ1-6; 10 bases match TRBD1. The CDR3 totals 14 residues. Per the germline V gene, CDR1 is GTSNPN and CDR2 is SVGIG (reference sequence). The junction had 5 bases not matched to a gene; V was cut back by 2 bases and J by 10 bases.

This chain joins TRBV3-1 (or the pseudogene TRBV3-2) and TRBJ1-1; maybe TRBD1 (5 bases). Per the germline V gene, CDR1 is LGHDT and CDR2 is YNNKEL (reference sequence). This CDR3 has 12 residues. Deletions cut 4 bases from V and 9 bases from J, with 12 bases between. CDR3 sequence: CASSPGGLKAFF. CDR3 DNA: TGTGCCAGCAGCCCGGGGGGTCTTAAAGCTTTCTTT.

This clone showed up just once. The J gene is TRBJ2-3, the V gene TRBV29-1; 10 nucleotides align to TRBD2. There are 15 residues in the CDR3. The trim removed 6 bases at V and 4 bases at J, leaving 10 bases unmatched. The germline V gene has CDR1 SQVTM and CDR2 ANQGSEA. The CDR3 here is CSVDLSGGFADTQYF. The CDR3 bases are TGCAGCGTCGACCTTAGCGGGGGGTTCGCAGATACGCAGTATTTT.

This chain links TRBV19 with TRBJ1-2; 10 bases agree with TRBD1. The CDR3 sequence is 15 residues long. The trim removed 8 bases at V and 2 bases at J, leaving 8 bases unmatched. The germline V gene encodes CDR1 LNHDA and CDR2 SQIVND (reference sequence). This chain's CDR3 is CASGTGELWNYGYTF. The CDR3 DNA reads TGTGCCAGTGGGACAGGGGAACTCTGGAACTATGGCTACACCTTC.

The chain employs TRBV6-4 and TRBJ1-6; D is unclear. Germline V lookup: CDR1 MRHNA, CDR2 SNTAGT. Trimming removed 5 bases at V and 8 bases at J, with 10 bases between. This CDR3 is built from 13 residues. The CDR3 loop reads CASSPRADSPLHF. The CDR3 DNA follows: TGTGCCAGCAGTCCGCGGGCGGATTCACCCCTCCACTTT.

V and J are TRBV5-1 and TRBJ1-2; 11 bases are a match to TRBD1. Germline CDR1 SGHRS, CDR2 YFSETQ. V lost 4 bases and J lost 4; bases outside the gene matches: 6. This CDR3 has 15 amino acids. CDR3 in DNA: TGCGCCAGCAGCGCGGACAGGGGGCAGACCTATGGCTACACCTTC. Amino acid sequence: CASSADRGQTYGYTF. Full variable domain (rest looked up from reference TRBV5-1 and TRBJ1-2): KAGVTQTPRYLIKTRGQQVTLSCSPISGHRSVSWYQQTPGQGLQFLFEYFSETQRNKGNFPGRFSGRQFSNSRSEMNVSTLELGDSALYLCASSADRGQTYGYTFGSGTRLTVV.

The chain recombines TRBV19 with TRBJ1-5; no firm D call. The V end was cut by 0 bases, the J end by 4 bases, with 4 bases between. The germline CDR1 and CDR2 sequences are LNHDA and SQIVND (reference sequence). This CDR3 spans 13 amino acids. In DNA, the CDR3 is TGTGCCAGTAGTATAGAACGGAATCAGCCCCAGCATTTT. Its protein is CASSIERNQPQHF.

The chain links TRBV3-1 (or the pseudogene TRBV3-2) to TRBJ1-1; D possibly corresponds to TRBD1 (6 bases). The V end lost 2 bases, the J end lost 1 base, and 14 bases lay between the germline ends. The CDR3 is 16 residues long. The germline gives CDR1 LGHDT, CDR2 YNNKEL (reference sequence). This chain's CDR3 is CASSQRRGERNTEAFF. The CDR3 nucleotides are TGTGCCAGCAGCCAACGCAGGGGAGAGCGGAACACTGAAGCTTTCTTT.

The chain has TRBV19 and TRBJ2-7; the D gene is possibly TRBD2 (7 bases). CDR3 length: 13 residues. Trimming removed 6 bases at V and 3 bases at J, with 12 bases between. CDR1 and CDR2 from the germline V gene are LNHDA and SQIVND (reference sequence). The CDR3 here is CASRRGADYEQYF. The CDR3 nucleotides read TGTGCCAGTAGACGGGGGGCTGACTACGAGCAGTACTTC.

This chain joins TRBV7-2 and TRBJ1-2; 7 nucleotides line up with TRBD1. CDR1 SGHTA and CDR2 FQGNSA come from the germline V gene. The CDR3 runs to 14 residues. The V segment lost 0 bases and the J segment 2 bases; nucleotides outside the gene matches: 0. CDR3: CASSLAGQNYGYTF. As DNA, the CDR3 is TGTGCCAGCAGCTTAGCGGGACAGAACTATGGCTACACCTTC.